This TCR beta chain was identified during a study of shared clonotypes between healthy human individuals. Remarks on this clone: This sample also contains other DNA sequences that code for the same CDR3.

The study ran the assay at deep level. Each replicate PCR on the sorted subsets used 200 to 250 ng DNA (around 30,000 T cell genomes). Sequencing used immunoSEQ multiplex PCR; TCRdb keeps in-frame clones, though not all of them. The sample lists roughly 2.2 million clones, under 95% seen once, with approximately 0.39% in the top ten. The sequenced material came from naive CD4+ T cells from PBMCs. Specified subset: CD45RA+ positively selected. This sequence was found in a man between 18 and 29 years old in good health. Some clones in this sample may be carry-over from other donors' samples.

CDR3 amino acids: CASRGDNTGELFF. The CDR3 DNA reads TGTGCCAGCAGGGGCGACAACACCGGGGAGCTGTTTTTT. The chain is built from TRBV2 and TRBJ2-2, with D unresolved. The CDR3 length is 13 residues. V was clipped by 6 bases and J by 2 bases, with 7 bases between them. Per the germline V gene, CDR1 is SNHLY and CDR2 is FYNNEI.